This T cell receptor (beta chain) was obtained from a study of long-term antiretroviral therapy in people with HIV. Whole-study results and caveats: An increase in diversity followed ART, yet levels stayed below transplant donor controls.

Survey level was the resolution at which the v3.0 immunoSEQ assay ran. Profiled with immunoSEQ multiplex PCR; TCRdb holds only in-frame clones, not every one. The data hold some 22,000 clones, with approximately 79% observed a single time. Notes on this clone: What it binds is not known.

The sequence was obtained from a woman aged 35 to 49 with HIV. Specimen: unsorted PBMCs, collected 4.1 years after starting antiretroviral therapy.

The CDR3 reads CASSRRQGGEKLFF. CDR3 coding DNA: TGCGCCAGCAGCCGCAGACAGGGCGGCGAAAAACTGTTTTTT. The rearrangement joins TRBV5-1 to TRBJ1-4, with 7 bases matching TRBD1. The V segment lost 4 bases and the J segment 8 bases; nucleotides outside the gene matches: 8. Germline-derived CDR1 and CDR2 are SGHRS and YFSETQ. The length of the CDR3 is 14 residues.